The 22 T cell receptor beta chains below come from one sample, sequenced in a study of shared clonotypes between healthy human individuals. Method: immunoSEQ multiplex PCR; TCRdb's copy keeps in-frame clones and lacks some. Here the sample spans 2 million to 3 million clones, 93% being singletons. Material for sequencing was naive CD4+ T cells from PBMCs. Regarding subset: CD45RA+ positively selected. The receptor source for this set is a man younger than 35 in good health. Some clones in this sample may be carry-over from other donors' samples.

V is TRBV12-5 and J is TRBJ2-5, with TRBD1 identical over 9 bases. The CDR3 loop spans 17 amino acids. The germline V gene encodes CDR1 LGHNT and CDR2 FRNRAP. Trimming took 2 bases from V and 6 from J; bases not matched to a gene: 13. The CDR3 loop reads CASGLSSTGTGSKTQYF. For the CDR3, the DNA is TGTGCTAGTGGTTTGTCTTCCACCGGGACAGGGTCGAAGACCCAGTACTTC.

The CDR3 DNA reads as TGTGCCAGCAGTTACTTACAGGGTAATCAGCCCCAGCATTTT. It is translated as CASSYLQGNQPQHF. The rearrangement uses TRBV6-5 and TRBJ1-5; TRBD1 is a possible D gene (6 bases). Germline loops: CDR1 MNHEY, CDR2 SVGAGI. The V end was cut by 1 base, the J end by 4 bases, with 8 bases between. This CDR3 is built from 14 residues.

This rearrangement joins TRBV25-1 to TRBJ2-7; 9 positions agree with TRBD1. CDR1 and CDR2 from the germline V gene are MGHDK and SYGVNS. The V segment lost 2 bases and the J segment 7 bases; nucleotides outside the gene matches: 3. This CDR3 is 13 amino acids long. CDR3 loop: CASSEPDRGEQYF. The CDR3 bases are TGTGCCAGCAGTGAACCCGACAGGGGGGAGCAGTACTTC.

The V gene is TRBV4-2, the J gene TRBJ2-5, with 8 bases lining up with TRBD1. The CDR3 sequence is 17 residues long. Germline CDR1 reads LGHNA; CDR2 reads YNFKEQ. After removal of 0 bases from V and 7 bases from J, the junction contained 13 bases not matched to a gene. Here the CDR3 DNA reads TGTGCCAGCAGCCAAGATTGGAGGACAGGGCGAGCTATGACCCAGTACTTC. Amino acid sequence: CASSQDWRTGRAMTQYF.

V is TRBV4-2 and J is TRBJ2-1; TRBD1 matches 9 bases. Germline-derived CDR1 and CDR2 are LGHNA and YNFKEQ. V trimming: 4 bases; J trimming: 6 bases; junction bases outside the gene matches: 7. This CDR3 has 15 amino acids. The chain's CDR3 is CASSPGQDRGNEQFF. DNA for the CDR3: TGTGCCAGCAGCCCGGGTCAGGACAGGGGCAATGAGCAGTTCTTC.

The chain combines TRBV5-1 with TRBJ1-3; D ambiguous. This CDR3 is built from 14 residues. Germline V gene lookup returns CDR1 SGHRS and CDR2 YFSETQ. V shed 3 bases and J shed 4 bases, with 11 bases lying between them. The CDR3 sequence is CASSSHSPGNTIYF. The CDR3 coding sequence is TGCGCCAGCAGCTCCCATTCTCCAGGAAACACCATATATTTT. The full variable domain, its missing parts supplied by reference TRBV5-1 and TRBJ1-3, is KAGVTQTPRYLIKTRGQQVTLSCSPISGHRSVSWYQQTPGQGLQFLFEYFSETQRNKGNFPGRFSGRQFSNSRSEMNVSTLELGDSALYLCASSSHSPGNTIYFGEGSWLTVV.

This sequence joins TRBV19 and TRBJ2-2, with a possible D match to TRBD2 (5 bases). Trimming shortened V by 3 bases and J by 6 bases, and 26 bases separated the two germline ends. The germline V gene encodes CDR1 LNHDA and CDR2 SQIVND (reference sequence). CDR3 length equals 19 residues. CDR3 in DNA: TGTGCCAGTAGTATGTACGGGGTGCCGCGGACCTACTACCCCGGGGAGCTGTTTTTT. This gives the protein CASSMYGVPRTYYPGELFF.

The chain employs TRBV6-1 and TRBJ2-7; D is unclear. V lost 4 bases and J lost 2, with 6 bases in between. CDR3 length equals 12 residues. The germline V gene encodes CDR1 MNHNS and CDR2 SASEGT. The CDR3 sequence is CASSVPTYEQYF. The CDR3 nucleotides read TGTGCCAGCAGTGTCCCGACCTACGAGCAGTACTTC.

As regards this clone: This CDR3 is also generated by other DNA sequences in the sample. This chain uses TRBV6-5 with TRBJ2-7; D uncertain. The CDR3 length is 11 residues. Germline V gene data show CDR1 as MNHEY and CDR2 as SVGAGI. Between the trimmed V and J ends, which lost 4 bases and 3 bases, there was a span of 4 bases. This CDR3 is CASSSHYEQYF. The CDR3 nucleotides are TGTGCCAGCAGTTCCCACTACGAGCAGTACTTC.

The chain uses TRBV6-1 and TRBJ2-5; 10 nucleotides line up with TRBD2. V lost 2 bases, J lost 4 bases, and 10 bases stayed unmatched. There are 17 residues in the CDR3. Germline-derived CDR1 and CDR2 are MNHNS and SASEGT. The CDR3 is CASSERLAGELRETQYF. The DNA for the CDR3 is TGTGCCAGCAGTGAACGGCTAGCGGGAGAGCTCCGAGAGACCCAGTACTTC.

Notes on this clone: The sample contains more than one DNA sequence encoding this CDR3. CDR3 residues: CASSYLQGNYGYTF. Written as DNA, the CDR3 is TGTGCCAGCAGTTACCTTCAGGGGAACTATGGCTACACCTTC. The V and J genes are TRBV6-5 and TRBJ1-2; weak D call: TRBD1 (6 bases). The CDR3 covers 14 residues. Germline V gene data show CDR1 as MNHEY and CDR2 as SVGAGI. V was pared by 2 bases and J by 2 bases, with 9 bases between.

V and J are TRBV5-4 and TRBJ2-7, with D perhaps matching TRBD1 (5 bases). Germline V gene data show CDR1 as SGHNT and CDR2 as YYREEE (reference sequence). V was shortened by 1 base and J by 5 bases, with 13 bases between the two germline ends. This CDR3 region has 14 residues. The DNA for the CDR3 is TGTGCCAGCAGCTTGTGGCAGGGCGAAAACGAGCAGTACTTC. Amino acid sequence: CASSLWQGENEQYF.

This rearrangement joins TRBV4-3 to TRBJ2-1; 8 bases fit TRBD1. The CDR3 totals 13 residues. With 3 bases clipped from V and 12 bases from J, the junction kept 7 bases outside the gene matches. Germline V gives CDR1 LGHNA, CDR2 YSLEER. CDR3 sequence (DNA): TGCGCCAGCAGCCATAGGATCGGGACAGGGCAGTTCTTC. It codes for CASSHRIGTGQFF.

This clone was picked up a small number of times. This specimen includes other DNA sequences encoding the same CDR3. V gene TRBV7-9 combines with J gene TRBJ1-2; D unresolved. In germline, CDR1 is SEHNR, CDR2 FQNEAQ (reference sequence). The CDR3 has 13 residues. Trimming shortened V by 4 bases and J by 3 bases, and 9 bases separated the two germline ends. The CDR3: CASSSTGYYGYTF. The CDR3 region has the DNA TGTGCCAGCAGCTCAACGGGATACTATGGCTACACCTTC.

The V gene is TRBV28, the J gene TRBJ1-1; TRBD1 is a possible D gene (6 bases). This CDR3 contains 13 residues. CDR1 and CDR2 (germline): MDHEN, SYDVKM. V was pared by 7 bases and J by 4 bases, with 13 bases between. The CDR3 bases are TGTGCCAGCACCCAAGGGGGGTCCACTGAAGCTTTCTTT. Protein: CASTQGGSTEAFF.

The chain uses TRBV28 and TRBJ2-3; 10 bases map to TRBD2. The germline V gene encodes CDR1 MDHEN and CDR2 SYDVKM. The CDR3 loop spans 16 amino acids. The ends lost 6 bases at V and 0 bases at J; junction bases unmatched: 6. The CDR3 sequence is CASSPGLAASTDTQYF. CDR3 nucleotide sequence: TGTGCCAGCAGCCCCGGACTAGCGGCTAGCACAGATACGCAGTATTTT.

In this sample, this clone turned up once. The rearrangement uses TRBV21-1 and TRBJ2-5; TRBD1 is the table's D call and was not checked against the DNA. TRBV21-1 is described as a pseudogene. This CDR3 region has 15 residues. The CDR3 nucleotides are TGTGCCATCACGAAAGGGGCAGGGCGCGGAGAGACCCAGTACTTC. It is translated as CAITKGAGRGETQYF.

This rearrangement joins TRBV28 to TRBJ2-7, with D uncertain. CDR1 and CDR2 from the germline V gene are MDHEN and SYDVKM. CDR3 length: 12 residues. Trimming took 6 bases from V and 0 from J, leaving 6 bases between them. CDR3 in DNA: TGTGCCAGCAGGGCGGACTCCTACGAGCAGTACTTC. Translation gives CASRADSYEQYF.

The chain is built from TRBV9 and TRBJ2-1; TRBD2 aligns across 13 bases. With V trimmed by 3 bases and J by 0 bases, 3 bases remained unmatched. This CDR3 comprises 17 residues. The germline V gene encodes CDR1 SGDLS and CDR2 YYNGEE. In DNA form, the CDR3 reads TGTGCCAGCAGCGCCCGGACTAGCGGGAGCTCCTACAATGAGCAGTTCTTC. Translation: CASSARTSGSSYNEQFF.

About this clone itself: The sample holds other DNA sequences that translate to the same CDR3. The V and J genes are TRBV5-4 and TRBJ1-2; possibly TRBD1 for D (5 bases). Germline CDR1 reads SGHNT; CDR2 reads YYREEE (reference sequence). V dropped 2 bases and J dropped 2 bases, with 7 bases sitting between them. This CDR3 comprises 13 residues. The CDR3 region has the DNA TGTGCCAGCAGCTTAGGGGAGAACTATGGCTACACCTTC. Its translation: CASSLGENYGYTF.

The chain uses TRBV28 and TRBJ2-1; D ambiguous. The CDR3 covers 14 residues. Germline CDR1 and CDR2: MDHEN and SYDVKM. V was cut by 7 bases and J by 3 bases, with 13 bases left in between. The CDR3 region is CASTGRVVYNEQFF. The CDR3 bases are TGTGCCAGCACCGGAAGGGTGGTCTACAATGAGCAGTTCTTC.

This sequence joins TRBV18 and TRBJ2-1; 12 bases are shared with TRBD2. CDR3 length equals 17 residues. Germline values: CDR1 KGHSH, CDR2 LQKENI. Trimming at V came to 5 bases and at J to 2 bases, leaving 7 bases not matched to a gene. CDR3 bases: TGTGCCAGCTCATCGGGACTAGCGGGCTTTGCCTACAATGAGCAGTTCTTC. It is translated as CASSSGLAGFAYNEQFF. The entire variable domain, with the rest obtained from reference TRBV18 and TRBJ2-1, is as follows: NAGVMQNPRHLVRRRGQEARLRCSPMKGHSHVYWYRQLPEEGLKFMVYLQKENIIDESGMPKERFSAEFPKEGPSILRIQQVVRGDSAAYFCASSSGLAGFAYNEQFFGPGTRLTVL.